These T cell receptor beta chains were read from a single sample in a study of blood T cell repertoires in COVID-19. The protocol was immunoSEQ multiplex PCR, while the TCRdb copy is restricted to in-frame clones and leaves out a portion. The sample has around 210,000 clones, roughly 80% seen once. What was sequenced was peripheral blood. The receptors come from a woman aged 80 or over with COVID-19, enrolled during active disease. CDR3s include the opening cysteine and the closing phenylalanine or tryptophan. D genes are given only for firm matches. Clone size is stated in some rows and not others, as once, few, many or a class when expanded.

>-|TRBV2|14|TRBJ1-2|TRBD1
TGTGCCAGCAGTGATTTAGGGACAGAGTATGGCTACACCTTC
CASSDLGTEYGYTF
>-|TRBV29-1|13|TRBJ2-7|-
TGCAGCGTTGAAACGGGGAACGGCCACGAGCAGTACTTC
CSVETGNGHEQYF
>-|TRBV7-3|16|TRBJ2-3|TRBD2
TGTGCCAGCAGCCCCGGACTAGCGGGAGGGACAGATACGCAGTATTTT
CASSPGLAGGTDTQYF
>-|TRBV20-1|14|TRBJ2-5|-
TGCAGTGCTAGTACCCCCCAAGTTGCGGAGACCCAGTACTTC
CSASTPQVAETQYF
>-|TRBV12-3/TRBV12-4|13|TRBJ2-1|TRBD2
TGTGCCAGCAGTTTACCAGCGGGAGGATCGCAGTTCTTC
CASSLPAGGSQFF
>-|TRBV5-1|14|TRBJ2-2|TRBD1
TGCGCCAGCAGCCTACAGGGGGACACCGGGGAGCTGTTTTTT
CASSLQGDTGELFF
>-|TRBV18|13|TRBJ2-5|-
TGTGCCAGCTCACCACCGACAAGAGAGACCCAGTACTTC
CASSPPTRETQYF
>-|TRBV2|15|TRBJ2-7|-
TGTGCCAGCAGCGGGGCGGTGGGGGGGCCCCACGAGCAGTACTTC
CASSGAVGGPHEQYF
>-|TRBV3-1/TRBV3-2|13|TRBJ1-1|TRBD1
TGTGCCAGCAGCCACGGACAGGGCAGTGAAGCTTTCTTT
CASSHGQGSEAFF
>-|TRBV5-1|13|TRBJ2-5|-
TGCGCCAGCAGCCGGGGGAGTGAAGAGACCCAGTACTTC
CASSRGSEETQYF
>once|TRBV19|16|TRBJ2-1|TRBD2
TGTGCCAGTAGTATATCAGTTGGCGGGGGGGCCAGTGAGCAGTTCTTC
CASSISVGGGASEQFF
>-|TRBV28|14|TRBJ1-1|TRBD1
TGTGCCAGCAGTGGACCGGGACAGGGGACCGAAGCTTTCTTT
CASSGPGQGTEAFF
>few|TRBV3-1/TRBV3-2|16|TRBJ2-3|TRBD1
TGTGCCAGCAGCCATAAAACGACAGGGGGGGCAGATACGCAGTATTTT
CASSHKTTGGADTQYF
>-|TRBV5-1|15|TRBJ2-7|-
TGCGCCAGCAGCTTGGCGACCGGGACACCCTCCGAGCAGTACTTC
CASSLATGTPSEQYF
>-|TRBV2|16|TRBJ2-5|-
TGTGCCAGCAGTGAAGGCCATAGCGGTTTACAAGAGACCCAGTACTTC
CASSEGHSGLQETQYF
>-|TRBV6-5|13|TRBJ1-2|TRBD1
TGTGCCAGCAGTTACTCGACAGGGGATGGCTACACCTTC
CASSYSTGDGYTF
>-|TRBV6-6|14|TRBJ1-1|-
TGTGCCAGCATCGTCTCAGGGGCGAACACTGAAGCTTTCTTT
CASIVSGANTEAFF
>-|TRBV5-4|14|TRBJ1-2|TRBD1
TGTGCCAGCAGCTACGGGACAGGGGTCCGGGGCTACACCTTC
CASSYGTGVRGYTF
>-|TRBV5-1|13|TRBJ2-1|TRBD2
TGCGCCACCAGTAACGGGGGGGCCAATGAGCAGTTCTTC
CATSNGGANEQFF
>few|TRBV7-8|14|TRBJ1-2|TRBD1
TGTGCCAGCAGTCAAAACAGGGGCGTTTATGGCTACACCTTC
CASSQNRGVYGYTF
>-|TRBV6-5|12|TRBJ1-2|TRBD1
TGTGCCAGCAGAGGTAGGGGGCTTGGCTACACCTTC
CASRGRGLGYTF
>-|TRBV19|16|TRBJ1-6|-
TGTGCCAGTAGTACCAGCCGGAGCTCCTATAATTCACCCCTCCACTTT
CASSTSRSSYNSPLHF
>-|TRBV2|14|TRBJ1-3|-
TGTGCCAGCAGCCGATCAGGGACTGGAAACACCATATATTTT
CASSRSGTGNTIYF
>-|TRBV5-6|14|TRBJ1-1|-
TGTGCCAGCAGCTTTTGGGGCGCGGGAACTGAAGCTTTCTTT
CASSFWGAGTEAFF
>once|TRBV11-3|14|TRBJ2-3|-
TGTGCCAGCAGCCGTCGGGGAAACACAGATACGCAGTATTTT
CASSRRGNTDTQYF
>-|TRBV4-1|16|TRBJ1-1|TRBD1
TGCGCCAGCAGCCTTAGTGACAGGGTTTTTAGCACTGAAGCTTTCTTT
CASSLSDRVFSTEAFF
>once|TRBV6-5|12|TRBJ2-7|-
TGTGCCAGCAGTTACTCTGGGGGCAGGGAGTACTTC
CASSYSGGREYF
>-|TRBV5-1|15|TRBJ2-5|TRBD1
TGCGCCAGCAGCCCCATGCCTGACAGGGGGGAGACCCAGTACTTC
CASSPMPDRGETQYF
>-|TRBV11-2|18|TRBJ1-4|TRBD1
TGTGCCAGCAGCTTAAATGCGTTGGACAGGGCATCTAATGAAAAACTGTTTTTT
CASSLNALDRASNEKLFF
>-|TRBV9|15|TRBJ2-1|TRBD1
TGTGCCAGCAGCGGACAGGGCTTAGCCTACAATGAGCAGTTCTTC
CASSGQGLAYNEQFF
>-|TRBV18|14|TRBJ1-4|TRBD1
TGTGCCAGCTCACTACAGGGGGGGAATGAAAAACTGTTTTTT
CASSLQGGNEKLFF
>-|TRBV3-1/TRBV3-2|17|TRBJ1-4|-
TGTGCCAGCAGCCAACCCAGGGCTGGGTGGACTAATGAAAAACTGTTTTTT
CASSQPRAGWTNEKLFF
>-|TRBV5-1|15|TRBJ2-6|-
TGCGCCAGCAGCTTGTCGGTTACTGGGGCCAACGTCCTGACTTTC
CASSLSVTGANVLTF
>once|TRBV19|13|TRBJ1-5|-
TGTGCCAGTAGTATAGATCTGTATCAGCCCCAGCATTTT
CASSIDLYQPQHF
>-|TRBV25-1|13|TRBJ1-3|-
TGTGCCAGCAGTGCAGACAGGAGAAACACCATATATTTT
CASSADRRNTIYF
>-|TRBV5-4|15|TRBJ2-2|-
TGTGCCAGCAGCAAGGACAGAGAAGTAACCGGGGAGCTGTTTTTT
CASSKDREVTGELFF
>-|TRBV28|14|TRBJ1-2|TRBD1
TGTGCCAGCAGTGTAGAGACAGGGGTCTATGGCTACACCTTC
CASSVETGVYGYTF
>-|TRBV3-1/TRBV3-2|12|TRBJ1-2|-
TGTGCCAGCAGCCAACCGCCAGGGCGACACACCTTC
CASSQPPGRHTF
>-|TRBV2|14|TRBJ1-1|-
TGTGCCAGCAGCGTCGGGGGGCGGAACACTGAAGCTTTCTTT
CASSVGGRNTEAFF
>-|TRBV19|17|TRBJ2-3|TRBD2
TGTGCCAGTAGTATAGGGACTAGCGGGAGATCTTCGGATACGCAGTATTTT
CASSIGTSGRSSDTQYF
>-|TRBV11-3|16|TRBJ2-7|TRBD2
TGTGCCAGCAGCTTAGGGGGACTAGCGGAAATCTACGAGCAGTACTTC
CASSLGGLAEIYEQYF
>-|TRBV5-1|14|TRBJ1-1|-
TGCGCCAGCAGCTTGGACAGGGAGGGAGGTGAAGCTTTCTTT
CASSLDREGGEAFF
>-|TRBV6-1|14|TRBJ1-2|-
TGTGCCAGCAGTGAAGCGCAGGGGAACTATGGCTACACCTTC
CASSEAQGNYGYTF
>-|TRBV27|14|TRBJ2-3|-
TGTGCCAGCAGTAGAAGCGGGCCCACAGATACGCAGTATTTT
CASSRSGPTDTQYF
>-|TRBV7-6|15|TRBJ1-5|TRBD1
TGTGCCAGCAGCTCGGGACAGGGAGGTCAGCAGCCCCAGCATTTT
CASSSGQGGQQPQHF
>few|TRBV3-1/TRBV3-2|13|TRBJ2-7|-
TGTGCCAGCAGCCAAGATCACGGGGTCGTCCAGTACTTC
CASSQDHGVVQYF
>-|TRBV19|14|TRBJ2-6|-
TGTGCCAGTATAAACAGGGCTGGGGCCAACGTCCTGACTTTC
CASINRAGANVLTF
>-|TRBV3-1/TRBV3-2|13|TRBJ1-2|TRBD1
TGTGCCAGCAGCCCAGACAGGGTGGGTGGCTACACCTTC
CASSPDRVGGYTF
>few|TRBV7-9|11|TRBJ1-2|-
TGTGCCAGCAGCGCCACAGGCTCCTACACCTTC
CASSATGSYTF
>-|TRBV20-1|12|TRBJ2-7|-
TGCAGTGCTAGTCGGTCGGGAGACGAGCAGTACTTC
CSASRSGDEQYF
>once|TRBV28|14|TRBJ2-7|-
TGTGCCAGCAGGCGGGCGGGCCAGAGCTACGAGCAGTACTTC
CASRRAGQSYEQYF
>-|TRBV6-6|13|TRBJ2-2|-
TGTGCCAGCAGTTACGACGGGATGGGGGAGCTGTTTTTT
CASSYDGMGELFF
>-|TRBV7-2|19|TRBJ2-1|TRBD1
TGTGCCAGCAGCTTAAGTTGGGTCGGCCTGCAGGGGGTCTACAATGAGCAGTTCTTC
CASSLSWVGLQGVYNEQFF